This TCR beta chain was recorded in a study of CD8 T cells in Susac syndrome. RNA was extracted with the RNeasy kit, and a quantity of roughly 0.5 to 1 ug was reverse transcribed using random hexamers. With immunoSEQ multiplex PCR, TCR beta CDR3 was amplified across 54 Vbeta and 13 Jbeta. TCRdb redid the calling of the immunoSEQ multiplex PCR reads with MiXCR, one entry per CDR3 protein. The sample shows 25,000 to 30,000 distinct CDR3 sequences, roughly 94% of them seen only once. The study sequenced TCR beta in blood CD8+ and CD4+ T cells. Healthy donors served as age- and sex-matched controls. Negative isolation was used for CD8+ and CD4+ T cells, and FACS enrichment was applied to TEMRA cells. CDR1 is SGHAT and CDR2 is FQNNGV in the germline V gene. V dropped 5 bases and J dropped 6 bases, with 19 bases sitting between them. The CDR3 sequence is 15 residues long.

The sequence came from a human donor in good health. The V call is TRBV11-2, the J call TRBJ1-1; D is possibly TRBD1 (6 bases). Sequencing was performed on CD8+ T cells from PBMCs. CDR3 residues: CASSPTTGIPSEAFF. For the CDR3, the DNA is TGTGCCAGCAGCCCTACAACAGGGATTCCTTCTGAAGCTTTCTTT.